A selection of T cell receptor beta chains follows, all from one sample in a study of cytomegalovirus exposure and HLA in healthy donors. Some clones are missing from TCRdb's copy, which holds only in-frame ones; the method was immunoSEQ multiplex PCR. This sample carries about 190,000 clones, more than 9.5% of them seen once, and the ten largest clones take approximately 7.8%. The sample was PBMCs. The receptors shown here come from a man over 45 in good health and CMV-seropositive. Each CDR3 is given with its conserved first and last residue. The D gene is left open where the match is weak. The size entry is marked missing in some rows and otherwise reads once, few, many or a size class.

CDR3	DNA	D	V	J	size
CAWGITGMSNQPQHF	TGTGCCTGGGGGATCACAGGGATGAGCAATCAGCCCCAGCATTTT	-	TRBV30	TRBJ1-5	few
CASSLDLSNEQFF	TGTGCCAGCAGCTTAGACCTTAGCAATGAGCAGTTCTTC	-	TRBV7-9	TRBJ2-1	few
CASSLVSRGKDGYTF	TGTGCCAGCAGCTTGGTATCCAGGGGAAAGGATGGCTACACCTTC	-	TRBV5-4	TRBJ1-2	few
CASSLTTGRTGELFF	TGTGCCAGCAGCTTGACGACAGGGCGGACCGGGGAGCTGTTTTTT	TRBD1	TRBV11-2	TRBJ2-2	few
CASRTGTENSPLHF	TGTGCCAGCAGAACCGGGACAGAGAATTCACCCCTCCACTTT	TRBD1	TRBV5-5	TRBJ1-6	-
CASSPAGEGEKLFF	TGTGCCAGCAGCCCCGCAGGGGAAGGTGAAAAACTGTTTTTT	-	TRBV28	TRBJ1-4	-
CASSQEGTSGGTDTQYF	TGCGCCAGCAGCCAAGAAGGGACTAGCGGGGGGACAGATACGCAGTATTTT	TRBD2	TRBV4-3	TRBJ2-3	few
CASSIDRGYEQYF	TGCGCCAGCAGCATAGACCGGGGTTACGAGCAGTACTTC	-	TRBV5-1	TRBJ2-7	few
CAPSPGQIGYEQYF	TGTGCCCCCTCCCCGGGACAGATTGGGTACGAGCAGTACTTC	TRBD1	TRBV27	TRBJ2-7	few
CASRDRVDTEAFF	TGTGCCAGCAGGGACAGGGTAGACACTGAAGCTTTCTTT	TRBD1	TRBV2	TRBJ1-1	few
CASSRAGRVANEQFF	TGTGCCAGCAGCCGAGCGGGTAGGGTAGCCAATGAGCAGTTCTTC	-	TRBV7-6	TRBJ2-1	-
CASSLDLGGNTEAFF	TGTGCCAGCAGCTTAGATCTGGGGGGGAACACTGAAGCTTTCTTT	-	TRBV7-2	TRBJ1-1	few
CAWTKNTEAFF	TGTGCCTGGACAAAGAACACTGAAGCTTTCTTT	-	TRBV30	TRBJ1-1	-
CASSGGTGGGQPQHF	TGTGCCAGCAGCGGTGGAACAGGGGGCGGGCAGCCCCAGCATTTT	TRBD1	TRBV28	TRBJ1-5	-
CASSYFRGWDTGELFF	TGTGCCAGCAGTTACTTCAGGGGATGGGACACCGGGGAGCTGTTTTTT	-	TRBV6-5	TRBJ2-2	-
CASSTGTYSGNTIYF	TGCGCCAGCAGCACCGGGACATACTCTGGAAACACCATATATTTT	-	TRBV5-1	TRBJ1-3	few
CASSFPEIGNEQFF	TGTGCCAGCAGTTTCCCGGAGATCGGCAATGAGCAGTTCTTC	-	TRBV6-6	TRBJ2-1	few
CASSPPGGEQYF	TGTGCCAGTTCACCCCCGGGGGGCGAGCAGTACTTC	TRBD2	TRBV7-9	TRBJ2-7	few
CASSVHPTANEKLFF	TGTGCCAGCAGCGTGCACCCAACAGCTAATGAAAAACTGTTTTTT	-	TRBV9	TRBJ1-4	few
CASSPLRRTEKLFF	TGTGCCAGCAGCCCCCTGCGGCGTACCGAAAAACTGTTTTTT	-	TRBV7-8	TRBJ1-4	few
CASSPDRDRSYGNQPQHF	TGTGCCAGCAGCCCCGACCGGGACAGATCATATGGCAATCAGCCCCAGCATTTT	TRBD1	TRBV11-2	TRBJ1-5	-